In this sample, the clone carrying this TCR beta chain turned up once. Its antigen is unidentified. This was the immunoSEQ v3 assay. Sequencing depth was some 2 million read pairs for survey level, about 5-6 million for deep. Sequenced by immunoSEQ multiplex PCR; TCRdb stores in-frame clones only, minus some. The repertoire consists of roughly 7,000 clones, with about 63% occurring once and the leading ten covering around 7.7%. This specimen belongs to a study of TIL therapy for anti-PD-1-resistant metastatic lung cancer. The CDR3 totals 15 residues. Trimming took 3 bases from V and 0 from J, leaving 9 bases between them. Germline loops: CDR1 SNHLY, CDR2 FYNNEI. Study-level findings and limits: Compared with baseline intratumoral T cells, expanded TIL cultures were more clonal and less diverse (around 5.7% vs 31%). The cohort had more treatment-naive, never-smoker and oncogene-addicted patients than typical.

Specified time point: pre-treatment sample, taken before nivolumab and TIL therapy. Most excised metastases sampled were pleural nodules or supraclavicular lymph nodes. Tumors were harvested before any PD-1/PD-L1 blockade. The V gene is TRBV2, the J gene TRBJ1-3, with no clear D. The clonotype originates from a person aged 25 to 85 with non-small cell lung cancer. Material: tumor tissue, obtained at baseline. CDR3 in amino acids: CASSDYGDSGNTIYF. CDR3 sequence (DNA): TGTGCCAGCAGTGACTACGGAGACTCTGGAAACACCATATATTTT. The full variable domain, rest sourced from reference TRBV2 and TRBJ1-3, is EPEVTQTPSHQVTQMGQEVILRCVPISNHLYFYWYRQILGQKVEFLVSFYNNEISEKSEIFDDQFSVERPDGSNFTLKIRSTKLEDSAMYFCASSDYGDSGNTIYFGEGSWLTVV.